This TCR beta chain stems from a study of identical twins. Findings and limits, study-wide: These conclusions were based on statistical analysis (cross-sectional, not following the same donors).

TCRdb re-called the 5' RACE reads through MiXCR, storing one row per CDR3 protein. The data hold over 600,000 distinct CDR3 sequences, with about 20% observed a single time. There are a few counts of this clonotype. As yet, its antigen is unknown. The sample was also reused in another study, on T cells expressing NK-cell markers. That source notes: Obtained from sorted CD3+CD56+NKG2C+, CD3+CD56+NKG2C- and CD3+CD56-NKG2C+ T cells were the TCR beta repertoires. Seven donors tested HCMV-seropositive and one tested seronegative among the eight sequenced.

The source of this sequence is a woman between 18 and 30 years old in good health. Sequencing input: PBMCs.

Here the CDR3 DNA reads TGCAGTGTCCCCCTCAGAGAGAACACTGAAGCTTTCTTT. Its translation: CSVPLRENTEAFF. The rearrangement joins TRBV20-1 to TRBJ1-1; D unresolved. V was clipped by 7 bases and J by 1 base, with 13 bases between them. From germline, CDR1 is DFQATT and CDR2 SNEGSKA (reference sequence). The CDR3 is 13 residues long.